The 19 T cell receptor beta chains below all came from one sample that was sequenced in a study of blood T cells in healthy people across ages. Combining a sample-barcoded 5' primer with a J-beta primer mix, a second PCR ran for about 6 to 11 cycles. TCRdb called the 5' RACE reads again in MiXCR, with one record for every CDR3 protein. Here the sample spans 850,000 to 950,000 distinct CDR3 sequences, 29% being singletons. The sample taken for sequencing was blood. All receptors come from a woman of 80 years or more in good health.

This clonotype was recorded many times. The rearrangement uses TRBV6-5 and TRBJ1-2, with a weak D call TRBD1 (6 bases). The V and J ends lost 2 bases and 4 bases respectively, with 11 bases between them. There are 14 residues in the CDR3. Germline V lookup: CDR1 MNHEY, CDR2 SVGAGI. CDR3: CASSYGQGSYGYTF. DNA for the CDR3: TGTGCCAGCAGTTACGGGCAGGGGAGCTATGGCTACACCTTC.

Ten or more counts support this clonotype. The genes are TRBV6-4 and TRBJ2-3, with D uncertain. The V gene lost 3 bases and the J gene lost 1 base, with 5 bases spanning the gap. Germline CDR1 reads MRHNA; CDR2 reads SNTAGT. The CDR3 is 13 amino acids. DNA of the CDR3: TGTGCCAGCAGTGAGACCCGCACAGATACGCAGTATTTT. It yields the protein CASSETRTDTQYF.

This clonotype has at least ten counts. V usage is TRBV18 and J usage is TRBJ2-6, with 8 nucleotides matching TRBD1. Germline values: CDR1 KGHSH, CDR2 LQKENI. There are 18 residues in the CDR3. Trimming took 3 bases from V and 0 from J; bases not matched to a gene: 7. The CDR3 nucleotides read TGTGCCAGCTCACCTCCGGGACAGGTGATCTCTGGGGCCAACGTCCTGACTTTC. Translating gives CASSPPGQVISGANVLTF.

As for this clonotype: It may be a read error: a sequence one base away is much more abundant. The V gene is TRBV20-1, the J gene TRBJ2-5; 12 nucleotides line up with TRBD2. This CDR3 comprises 17 residues. In germline, CDR1 is DFQATT, CDR2 SNEGSKA (reference sequence). V trimming: 0 bases; J trimming: 11 bases; junction bases outside the gene matches: 16. CDR3 nucleotides: TGCAGTGCTAGAGATCCAAAAACTAGCGGGGGGTTATATGGGCAGTACTTC. The encoded protein is CSARDPKTSGGLYGQYF.

This clonotype was detected a few times. Given a much more abundant clone one base away, this may be a read error. This rearrangement joins TRBV5-1 to TRBJ2-1; 15 nucleotides align to TRBD2. Germline values: CDR1 SGHRS, CDR2 YFSETQ. The CDR3 has 14 amino acids. Germline trimming cut 7 bases from V and 4 bases from J; bases unmatched to any gene: 0. The CDR3 DNA is TGCGCCAGCGGACTAGCGGGGGGGTACAATGAGCAGTTCTTC. It is translated as CASGLAGGYNEQFF.

This chain connects TRBV7-2 to TRBJ2-1; tentatively, D is TRBD1 or TRBD2 (6 bases each). Trimming stripped 5 bases from V and 10 bases from J, with 18 bases between. In germline, CDR1 is SGHTA, CDR2 FQGNSA. The CDR3 extends over 14 amino acids. CDR3 region: CASSLEGGHWEQFF. The CDR3 DNA follows: TGTGCCAGCAGCCTCGAAGGGGGGCATTGGGAGCAGTTCTTC.

To note about this clonotype: Sequence at one end of the junction differs from germline and may be a read error. The genes are TRBV6-5 and TRBJ2-5, with 11 bases fitting TRBD2. The germline V gene has CDR1 MNHEY and CDR2 SVGAGI. This CDR3 is built from 14 residues. CDR3 sequence (DNA): TGTACCAGCATTTTTAGCGGGGGGGCGGAGACCCAGTACTTC. As protein: CTSIFSGGAETQYF.

The rearrangement joins TRBV29-1 to TRBJ2-1, with D uncertain. The CDR3 covers 16 residues. V lost 4 bases to trimming and J lost 3 bases, with 19 bases between them. Germline-derived CDR1 and CDR2 are SQVTM and ANQGSEA. The CDR3: CSVVGRLDNSYNEQFF. In DNA, the CDR3 is TGCAGCGTTGTGGGCAGGCTAGACAACAGCTACAATGAGCAGTTCTTC.

V and J are TRBV7-6 and TRBJ2-1; 7 bases fit TRBD2. This CDR3 contains 17 residues. CDR1 is SGHVS and CDR2 is FNYEAQ in the germline V gene. With V trimmed by 5 bases and J by 0 bases, 10 bases remained unmatched. CDR3: CASSPLLGGGSYNEQFF. CDR3 bases: TGTGCCAGCAGCCCCCTACTTGGCGGGGGCTCCTACAATGAGCAGTTCTTC.

This clonotype turned up a few times. The chain employs TRBV10-3 and TRBJ1-1; no clear D. This CDR3 has 13 residues. The germline V gene encodes CDR1 ENHRY and CDR2 SYGVKD. Trimming shortened V by 11 bases and J by 1 base, and 14 bases separated the two germline ends. CDR3 DNA sequence: TGTGCCTCCTCTTCTTATGAGAACACTGAAGCTTTCTTT. Its translation is CASSSYENTEAFF.

The chain carries TRBV28 and TRBJ1-1; D not resolved. The CDR3 has 12 residues. Deletions cut 3 bases from V and 8 bases from J, with 10 bases between. Germline V gene sequence: CDR1 MDHEN, CDR2 SYDVKM. The CDR3, as DNA: TGTGCCAGCAGTTTCGGAGCAGTCGAAGCTTTCTTT. It codes for CASSFGAVEAFF.

This clonotype was seen repeatedly, ten times or more. The genes are TRBV20-1 and TRBJ1-2, with D possibly TRBD1 on 5 matching bases. With 4 bases removed from V and 8 bases from J, the gap between germline ends came to 17 bases. Germline V gene lookup returns CDR1 DFQATT and CDR2 SNEGSKA (reference sequence). The CDR3 loop spans 13 amino acids. The CDR3 loop is CSATDKGAGGYTF. CDR3 bases: TGCAGTGCTACGGACAAGGGAGCAGGAGGCTACACCTTC.

This clonotype was counted many times. The chain employs TRBV3-1 and TRBJ1-2, with D unclear. Per germline, CDR1 LGHDT and CDR2 YNNKEL (reference sequence). V was shortened by 4 bases and J by 4 bases, with 19 bases between the two germline ends. This CDR3 spans 16 amino acids. The CDR3 protein is CASSPEALIPLYGYTF. CDR3 nucleotide sequence: TGTGCCAGCAGCCCCGAGGCGCTCATCCCCCTCTATGGCTACACCTTC.

The chain employs TRBV27 and TRBJ1-4; no clear D. V was cut by 0 bases and J by 7 bases, with 6 bases left in between. The CDR3 totals 13 residues. Germline V gives CDR1 MNHEY, CDR2 SMNVEV (reference sequence). CDR3 amino acids: CASSLSYGEKLFF. The CDR3 nucleotides read TGTGCCAGCAGTTTATCGTACGGTGAAAAACTGTTTTTT.

With regard to this clonotype: A much larger clone lies a single base off, so this may be a read error. V and J are TRBV7-2 and TRBJ1-2; tentatively, D is TRBD1 (6 bases). The CDR3 sequence is 15 residues long. Germline V gene data show CDR1 as SGHTA and CDR2 as FQGNSA. Trimming shortened V by 4 bases and J by 6 bases, and 18 bases separated the two germline ends. CDR3 nucleotides: TGTGCCAGCAGCTATATTGGACAGTTGGACCATGGCTACACCTTC. This encodes CASSYIGQLDHGYTF.

This clonotype occurred many times. The chain has TRBV5-1 and TRBJ2-1, with 11 bases lining up with TRBD2. The CDR3 loop spans 17 amino acids. V trimming: 3 bases; J trimming: 5 bases; junction bases outside the gene matches: 10. CDR1 is SGHRS and CDR2 is YFSETQ in the germline V gene. The CDR3 nucleotides are TGCGCCAGCAGCTCCGCTCCTAGCGGGGGGCGAAACAATGAGCAGTTCTTC. The encoded protein is CASSSAPSGGRNNEQFF.

The V and J genes are TRBV7-2 and TRBJ2-5; D unresolved. Matching the DNA end better, TRBJ2-7 makes the J call doubtful. In germline, CDR1 is SGHTA, CDR2 FQGNSA. CDR3 length: 13 residues. CDR3 amino acids: CASSSNGINEQYF. CDR3 DNA sequence: TGTGCCAGCAGCTCGAATGGGATAAACGAGCAGTACTTC.

The DNA of the CDR3 is TGTGCCAGCAGCTTTGCCCGGGACAAGAAATACAATGAGCAGTTCTTC. Translating it yields CASSFARDKKYNEQFF. The rearrangement uses TRBV12-1 and TRBJ2-1; TRBD1, the table's D call, lacks a check against the DNA. TRBV12-1 is tagged as a pseudogene. This CDR3 is 16 amino acids long.

This clonotype was detected a few times. The V and J genes are TRBV5-5 and TRBJ1-4; 8 bases line up with TRBD1. This CDR3 spans 17 amino acids. The V gene's germline CDR1 is SGHKS and CDR2 YYEKEE (reference sequence). V was clipped by 0 bases and J by 7 bases; unmatched bases: 11. The CDR3 sequence: CASSLANAGRGREKLFF. CDR3 DNA sequence: TGTGCCAGCAGCTTGGCCAATGCAGGCAGGGGGCGTGAAAAACTGTTTTTT.